These 14 T cell receptor beta chains were all obtained from the same sample, sequenced in a study of OX40 agonist ivuxolimab in advanced cancers. This table comes from immunoSEQ multiplex PCR, and its TCRdb copy is limited to in-frame clones, with some not included. This table holds about 77,000 clones, about nine tenths found once. Sequencing was performed on CD4+ or CD8+ T cells sorted from blood, taken in a trial of the OX40 agonist ivuxolimab. The receptors originated from an adult with an advanced solid tumor such as melanoma, head and neck, liver or kidney cancer.

The V and J genes are TRBV5-6 and TRBJ2-1; the D gene is possibly TRBD1 (6 bases). Trimming cost V 0 bases and J 4 bases, with 11 bases left between them. This CDR3 spans 15 amino acids. Germline CDR1 reads SGHDT; CDR2 reads YYEEEE. The DNA for the CDR3 is TGTGCCAGCAGCTTGGCCCAGGGGTTATACAATGAGCAGTTCTTC. It is translated as CASSLAQGLYNEQFF.

This chain joins TRBV7-8 and TRBJ2-3; tentatively, D is TRBD2 (5 bases). The CDR3 spans 12 residues. Trimming left V 5 bases short and J 9 bases short, with 12 bases between. In germline, CDR1 is SGHVS, CDR2 FQNEAQ. CDR3 sequence: CASSPDLSTQYF. The CDR3 DNA sequence: TGTGCCAGCAGCCCGGACTTGTCGACGCAGTATTTT.

V usage is TRBV6-5 and J usage is TRBJ1-4; D unclear. CDR1 is MNHEY and CDR2 is SVGAGI in the germline V gene. V was trimmed by 5 bases and J by 8 bases, leaving 15 bases between them. This CDR3 comprises 14 residues. CDR3 residues: CASSPVTPGEKLFF. The CDR3 nucleotides are TGTGCCAGCAGTCCGGTTACCCCTGGGGAAAAACTGTTTTTT.

This rearrangement joins TRBV6-5 to TRBJ1-1, with D unclear. This CDR3 is 14 amino acids long. The V and J ends lost 6 bases and 0 bases respectively, with 11 bases between them. Germline V gene data show CDR1 as MNHEY and CDR2 as SVGAGI. CDR3 protein: CASRPSLLNTEAFF. The CDR3 DNA reads TGTGCCAGCAGGCCGAGCCTCCTGAACACTGAAGCTTTCTTT.

The V and J genes are TRBV2 and TRBJ2-3; 7 bases fit TRBD1. The V and J ends lost 6 bases and 6 bases, in that order; junction bases with no gene match: 9. The germline gives CDR1 SNHLY, CDR2 FYNNEI. The CDR3 covers 14 residues. The CDR3 sequence: CASSLTGKGDTQYF. The CDR3 coding sequence is TGTGCCAGCAGCCTGACAGGGAAAGGGGATACGCAGTATTTT.

The chain couples TRBV7-8 to TRBJ2-6, with D perhaps being TRBD1 or TRBD2 (5 bases each). Looked up from germline, CDR1 is SGHVS and CDR2 is FQNEAQ. CDR3 length: 15 amino acids. The V end was cut by 5 bases, the J end by 4 bases, with 12 bases between. Written as DNA, the CDR3 is TGTGCCAGCAGCCCCTCATGGGACGGGGCCAACGTCCTGACTTTC. This sequence encodes CASSPSWDGANVLTF.

The genes are TRBV5-1 and TRBJ2-5; TRBD2 matches at 9 bases. Per germline, CDR1 SGHRS and CDR2 YFSETQ. With V trimmed by 4 bases and J by 2 bases, 6 bases remained unmatched. The CDR3 runs 15 residues. CDR3 nucleotides: TGCGCCAGCAGCGCACGACTAGCGGAGCAAGAGACCCAGTACTTC. It codes for CASSARLAEQETQYF. The whole variable domain, remainder taken from reference TRBV5-1 and TRBJ2-5, is KAGVTQTPRYLIKTRGQQVTLSCSPISGHRSVSWYQQTPGQGLQFLFEYFSETQRNKGNFPGRFSGRQFSNSRSEMNVSTLELGDSALYLCASSARLAEQETQYFGPGTRLLVL.

The V and J genes are TRBV5-1 and TRBJ2-3; the D call may be TRBD1 or TRBD2 (5 bases each). V lost 0 bases to trimming and J lost 2 bases, with 13 bases between them. This CDR3 has 16 residues. Germline V gene data show CDR1 as SGHRS and CDR2 as YFSETQ. In DNA form, the CDR3 reads TGCGCCAGCAGCTTGGCCGCCGGGGCCTCCACAGATACGCAGTATTTT. It encodes CASSLAAGASTDTQYF.

The chain uses TRBV15 and TRBJ1-1; D perhaps matches TRBD1 (5 bases). The CDR3 length is 15 residues. Per the germline V gene, CDR1 is LNHNV and CDR2 is YYDKDF (reference sequence). Trimming shortened V by 3 bases and J by 1 base, and 12 bases separated the two germline ends. The CDR3 loop reads CATSRGGSSNTEAFF. The DNA for the CDR3 is TGTGCCACCAGCAGGGGGGGGAGTTCGAACACTGAAGCTTTCTTT.

This chain connects TRBV5-1 to TRBJ1-4; TRBD1 is a possible D gene (5 bases). Germline values: CDR1 SGHRS, CDR2 YFSETQ. V was trimmed by 8 bases and J by 0 bases, leaving 14 bases between them. The CDR3 runs 15 residues. CDR3 protein: CASSQGAPTNEKLFF. The DNA of the CDR3 is TGCGCCAGTTCCCAGGGAGCTCCAACTAATGAAAAACTGTTTTTT. The complete variable domain, with remaining parts taken from reference TRBV5-1 and TRBJ1-4, reads KAGVTQTPRYLIKTRGQQVTLSCSPISGHRSVSWYQQTPGQGLQFLFEYFSETQRNKGNFPGRFSGRQFSNSRSEMNVSTLELGDSALYLCASSQGAPTNEKLFFGSGTQLSVL.

J is TRBJ2-3 and V is TRBV2, with 8 bases aligning to TRBD2. Germline assignment: CDR1 SNHLY and CDR2 FYNNEI. The CDR3 spans 16 residues. Trimming removed 4 bases from V and 0 bases from J; junction bases left unmatched: 6. CDR3 sequence reads: CASSGQLAASTDTQYF. The CDR3 DNA reads TGTGCCAGCAGTGGCCAACTAGCGGCTAGCACAGATACGCAGTATTTT.

The V gene is TRBV5-4, the J gene TRBJ1-1; D not resolved. V dropped 0 bases and J dropped 4 bases, with 13 bases sitting between them. The CDR3 has 15 residues. Germline lookup yields CDR1 SGHNT and CDR2 YYREEE (reference sequence). The chain's CDR3 is CASSLGVGQGTEAFF. The CDR3 DNA follows: TGTGCCAGCAGCTTGGGGGTAGGGCAAGGCACTGAAGCTTTCTTT.

The chain has TRBV5-1 and TRBJ2-5, with a tentative D call TRBD2 (5 bases). The CDR3 runs 14 residues. CDR1 is SGHRS, CDR2 YFSETQ, per germline. V lost 2 bases, J lost 4 bases, and 12 bases lay in between. The CDR3 here is CASSFRGAGETQYF. CDR3 DNA: TGCGCCAGCAGCTTCCGGGGTGCGGGAGAGACCCAGTACTTC.

V is TRBV30 and J is TRBJ2-5, with D maybe TRBD1 (5 bases). The length of the CDR3 is 16 residues. CDR1 is GTSNPN and CDR2 is SVGIG in the germline V gene (reference sequence). V lost 0 bases and J 1 base, leaving 15 bases between the germline ends. CDR3 coding DNA: TGTGCCTGGAGTGTAGGGGTGGTAGGGATCCAAGAGACCCAGTACTTC. Translating it yields CAWSVGVVGIQETQYF.